These T cell receptor beta chains were read from a single sample in a study of Ad26.COV2.S vaccination and SARS-CoV-2 variants. This table comes from immunoSEQ multiplex PCR, and its TCRdb copy is limited to in-frame clones, with some not included. The repertoire has some 350,000 clones, under 90% of them found once; the top ten carry 4.5% to 5.5%. The sequencing here drew on peripheral blood, taken in a trial of Ad26.COV2.S vaccine versus placebo. Receptors were obtained from a person aged 18-60 years who received the Ad26.COV2.S COVID-19 vaccine or a placebo. CDR3s include the opening cysteine and the closing phenylalanine or tryptophan. Each record gives: D gene, clone size, J gene, V gene, CDR3 length, CDR3 DNA, CDR3 protein. The D gene is left open where the match is weak. Expanded clones get a size class; other rows say once, few or many, or leave the size out.

d_call: TRBD2; clone_size: -; j_call: TRBJ2-3; v_call: TRBV7-3; cdr3_length: 17; cdr3_nt: TGTGCCAGCAGCCGCGGGACTAGCGGGACTCAAGGAGATACGCAGTATTTT; cdr3_aa: CASSRGTSGTQGDTQYF
d_call: -; clone_size: -; j_call: TRBJ1-2; v_call: TRBV28; cdr3_length: 13; cdr3_nt: TGTGCCAGCGCCATGGGAGCGAACTATGGCTACACCTTC; cdr3_aa: CASAMGANYGYTF
d_call: TRBD1; clone_size: -; j_call: TRBJ1-4; v_call: TRBV30; cdr3_length: 14; cdr3_nt: TGTGCCTGGAGCCACGAACCCAGGGGGGAAAAACTGTTTTTT; cdr3_aa: CAWSHEPRGEKLFF
d_call: -; clone_size: -; j_call: TRBJ1-2; v_call: TRBV3-1/TRBV3-2; cdr3_length: 13; cdr3_nt: TGTGCCAGCAGCCAAGGTCTAGAGCAGGGCTACACCTTC; cdr3_aa: CASSQGLEQGYTF
d_call: -; clone_size: -; j_call: TRBJ1-1; v_call: TRBV11-2; cdr3_length: 13; cdr3_nt: TGTGCCAGCAGCTTCGAGGGGTGGACTGAAGCTTTCTTT; cdr3_aa: CASSFEGWTEAFF
d_call: -; clone_size: -; j_call: TRBJ2-5; v_call: TRBV7-2; cdr3_length: 16; cdr3_nt: TGTGCCAGCAGCTTAGGGGGCTGGCGGGGCCAAGAGACCCAGTACTTC; cdr3_aa: CASSLGGWRGQETQYF
d_call: -; clone_size: -; j_call: TRBJ1-1; v_call: TRBV19; cdr3_length: 14; cdr3_nt: TGTGCCAGTAGTATAGGACAATTTTCCACTGAAGCTTTCTTT; cdr3_aa: CASSIGQFSTEAFF
d_call: -; clone_size: -; j_call: TRBJ1-4; v_call: TRBV10-2; cdr3_length: 15; cdr3_nt: TGCGCCAGCAGTGAAAGGTCGGCAACTAATGAAAAACTGTTTTTT; cdr3_aa: CASSERSATNEKLFF
d_call: -; clone_size: -; j_call: TRBJ1-1; v_call: TRBV7-9; cdr3_length: 14; cdr3_nt: TGTGCCAGCAGCTTAGCGGGGGCCCGCACTGAAGCTTTCTTT; cdr3_aa: CASSLAGARTEAFF
d_call: -; clone_size: -; j_call: TRBJ2-5; v_call: TRBV11-2; cdr3_length: 17; cdr3_nt: TGTGCCAGCAGTTTAGGCTGGAGAGGAACTTCAAAAGAGACCCAGTACTTC; cdr3_aa: CASSLGWRGTSKETQYF
d_call: -; clone_size: -; j_call: TRBJ2-7; v_call: TRBV6-5; cdr3_length: 15; cdr3_nt: TGTGCCAGCAGTCAGAAGGGGGCGGGGTCCTACGAGCAGTACTTC; cdr3_aa: CASSQKGAGSYEQYF
d_call: -; clone_size: -; j_call: TRBJ1-6; v_call: TRBV12-5; cdr3_length: 15; cdr3_nt: TGTGCTAGTGGTTTGGGGGTGGGCCCTAATTCACCCCTCCACTTT; cdr3_aa: CASGLGVGPNSPLHF
d_call: TRBD2; clone_size: -; j_call: TRBJ2-7; v_call: TRBV4-1; cdr3_length: 17; cdr3_nt: TGCGCCAGCAGCCAAGTAATGGGGGCGGGGGGATCCTACGAGCAGTACTTC; cdr3_aa: CASSQVMGAGGSYEQYF
d_call: -; clone_size: once; j_call: TRBJ1-2; v_call: TRBV11-2; cdr3_length: 16; cdr3_nt: TGTGCCAGCAGCTTAGTTGGTAGAAAGAGGGGCTATGGCTACACCTTC; cdr3_aa: CASSLVGRKRGYGYTF
d_call: -; clone_size: once; j_call: TRBJ1-1; v_call: TRBV7-9; cdr3_length: 14; cdr3_nt: TGTGCCAGCCTGCCCGGGGAAATGAACACTGAAGCTTTCTTT; cdr3_aa: CASLPGEMNTEAFF
d_call: -; clone_size: -; j_call: TRBJ1-3; v_call: TRBV10-3; cdr3_length: 14; cdr3_nt: TGTGCCATCAGTTCCCAGGGTGAGGGAAACACCATATATTTT; cdr3_aa: CAISSQGEGNTIYF
d_call: TRBD1; clone_size: -; j_call: TRBJ2-5; v_call: TRBV6-5; cdr3_length: 15; cdr3_nt: TGTGCCAGCAGTTACTACAGGGGGCAACAAGAGACCCAGTACTTC; cdr3_aa: CASSYYRGQQETQYF
d_call: TRBD1; clone_size: -; j_call: TRBJ1-4; v_call: TRBV15; cdr3_length: 14; cdr3_nt: TGTGCCACCTCCCCGACAGGGGGAAATGAAAAACTGTTTTTT; cdr3_aa: CATSPTGGNEKLFF
d_call: -; clone_size: few; j_call: TRBJ1-1; v_call: TRBV6-2/TRBV6-3; cdr3_length: 13; cdr3_nt: TGTGCCAGCAGTTACAGGGTGAACACTGAAGCTTTCTTT; cdr3_aa: CASSYRVNTEAFF
d_call: TRBD1; clone_size: once; j_call: TRBJ2-5; v_call: TRBV10-3; cdr3_length: 15; cdr3_nt: TGTGCCACAGTCCCGGGACAGGGGGGGAGGGAGACCCAGTACTTC; cdr3_aa: CATVPGQGGRETQYF
d_call: -; clone_size: -; j_call: TRBJ1-2; v_call: TRBV4-3; cdr3_length: 14; cdr3_nt: TGCGCCAGCAGCCAAGGGGGGATCGGCTATGGCTACACCTTC; cdr3_aa: CASSQGGIGYGYTF
d_call: TRBD2; clone_size: -; j_call: TRBJ2-5; v_call: TRBV7-9; cdr3_length: 17; cdr3_nt: TGTGCCAGCAGCCTACTTTCTAGCGGGGCGGCGCAAGAGACCCAGTACTTC; cdr3_aa: CASSLLSSGAAQETQYF
d_call: -; clone_size: -; j_call: TRBJ2-5; v_call: TRBV4-3; cdr3_length: 14; cdr3_nt: TGCGCCAGCAGCCAAGAATACCCCGAGGAGACCCAGTACTTC; cdr3_aa: CASSQEYPEETQYF
d_call: TRBD1; clone_size: -; j_call: TRBJ1-2; v_call: TRBV19; cdr3_length: 16; cdr3_nt: TGTGCCAGTAGTGGTGGACAGGGCCGGGACAACTATGGCTACACCTTC; cdr3_aa: CASSGGQGRDNYGYTF
d_call: TRBD2; clone_size: once; j_call: TRBJ2-7; v_call: TRBV9; cdr3_length: 17; cdr3_nt: TGTGCCAGCAGCGTAGGAGTTAGCGGGGGTTACTCCTACGAGCAGTACTTC; cdr3_aa: CASSVGVSGGYSYEQYF
d_call: -; clone_size: -; j_call: TRBJ1-1; v_call: TRBV4-1; cdr3_length: 15; cdr3_nt: TGCGCCAGCAGCCAATATTCCGATACAGACACTGAAGCTTTCTTT; cdr3_aa: CASSQYSDTDTEAFF
d_call: -; clone_size: -; j_call: TRBJ1-1; v_call: TRBV4-3; cdr3_length: 16; cdr3_nt: TGCGCCAGCAGCCAAGACGTTTTGGGGCCCAACACTGAAGCTTTCTTT; cdr3_aa: CASSQDVLGPNTEAFF
d_call: TRBD1; clone_size: -; j_call: TRBJ1-1; v_call: TRBV18; cdr3_length: 15; cdr3_nt: TGTGCCAGCTCCCCTACAGGGGGAGCGAACACTGAAGCTTTCTTT; cdr3_aa: CASSPTGGANTEAFF
d_call: -; clone_size: -; j_call: TRBJ1-1; v_call: TRBV30; cdr3_length: 13; cdr3_nt: TGTGCCTGGAGTGTTGTGGGGAACACTGAAGCTTTCTTT; cdr3_aa: CAWSVVGNTEAFF
d_call: -; clone_size: -; j_call: TRBJ1-2; v_call: TRBV30; cdr3_length: 15; cdr3_nt: TGTGCCTGGAGTGGTTACGGGGCGGTCAGCTATGGCTACACCTTC; cdr3_aa: CAWSGYGAVSYGYTF
d_call: -; clone_size: -; j_call: TRBJ1-1; v_call: TRBV29-1; cdr3_length: 14; cdr3_nt: TGCAGCGTTGTAGGTCTTAGACAGAACACTGAAGCTTTCTTT; cdr3_aa: CSVVGLRQNTEAFF
d_call: -; clone_size: -; j_call: TRBJ2-7; v_call: TRBV5-6; cdr3_length: 13; cdr3_nt: TGTGCCAGCAGACTGGGCGAGAACTACGAGCAGTACTTC; cdr3_aa: CASRLGENYEQYF
d_call: TRBD2; clone_size: -; j_call: TRBJ2-1; v_call: TRBV29-1; cdr3_length: 16; cdr3_nt: TGCAGCGTCCCTAAAAGACTAGCGGGGAGCGACAATGAGCAGTTCTTC; cdr3_aa: CSVPKRLAGSDNEQFF
d_call: -; clone_size: -; j_call: TRBJ1-5; v_call: TRBV10-2; cdr3_length: 14; cdr3_nt: TGCGCCAGCAGCTTCGACCCGAGCAATCAGCCCCAGCATTTT; cdr3_aa: CASSFDPSNQPQHF
d_call: -; clone_size: -; j_call: TRBJ1-2; v_call: TRBV27; cdr3_length: 14; cdr3_nt: TGTGCCAGCAGTCCAAGGGGGATTTCATCTGGCTACACCTTC; cdr3_aa: CASSPRGISSGYTF
d_call: TRBD2; clone_size: -; j_call: TRBJ2-5; v_call: TRBV10-3; cdr3_length: 14; cdr3_nt: TGTGCCATCAGTGAGTCGGGGGGGATGGAGACCCAGTACTTC; cdr3_aa: CAISESGGMETQYF
d_call: -; clone_size: few; j_call: TRBJ1-3; v_call: TRBV11-2; cdr3_length: 15; cdr3_nt: TGTGCCAGCAGCTTATTATGGAGCTCTGGAAACACCATATATTTT; cdr3_aa: CASSLLWSSGNTIYF
d_call: -; clone_size: once; j_call: TRBJ1-6; v_call: TRBV7-2; cdr3_length: 17; cdr3_nt: TGTGCCAGCAGCTTAACGGCCAAAAGCTCCTATAATTCACCCCTCCACTTT; cdr3_aa: CASSLTAKSSYNSPLHF
d_call: -; clone_size: -; j_call: TRBJ1-5; v_call: TRBV30; cdr3_length: 12; cdr3_nt: TGTGCCTGGGGAAGGGGCAATCAGCCCCAGCATTTT; cdr3_aa: CAWGRGNQPQHF
d_call: -; clone_size: -; j_call: TRBJ2-1; v_call: TRBV2; cdr3_length: 16; cdr3_nt: TGTGCCAGCAATGCCGCAGATTACCTCTCCTACAATGAGCAGTTCTTC; cdr3_aa: CASNAADYLSYNEQFF
d_call: TRBD1; clone_size: once; j_call: TRBJ2-7; v_call: TRBV27; cdr3_length: 14; cdr3_nt: TGTGCCAGCAGTTCCCCGGGACAGAACTACGAGCAGTACTTC; cdr3_aa: CASSSPGQNYEQYF
d_call: TRBD2; clone_size: once; j_call: TRBJ2-1; v_call: TRBV3-1/TRBV3-2; cdr3_length: 19; cdr3_nt: TGTGCCAGCAGCCAAGGGGGACTACCGACCGGGGGATCCTACAATGAGCAGTTCTTC; cdr3_aa: CASSQGGLPTGGSYNEQFF
d_call: -; clone_size: -; j_call: TRBJ2-2; v_call: TRBV7-9; cdr3_length: 16; cdr3_nt: TGTGCCAGCAGCTTAGAGGGGGGACAGAACACCGGGGAGCTGTTTTTT; cdr3_aa: CASSLEGGQNTGELFF
d_call: -; clone_size: -; j_call: TRBJ1-2; v_call: TRBV4-1; cdr3_length: 13; cdr3_nt: TGCGCCAGCAGCCAAGATAGTAGCTATGGCTACACCTTC; cdr3_aa: CASSQDSSYGYTF
d_call: -; clone_size: once; j_call: TRBJ1-1; v_call: TRBV7-2; cdr3_length: 14; cdr3_nt: TGTGCCAGCAGCTTGGGCGCCTTGAACACTGAAGCTTTCTTT; cdr3_aa: CASSLGALNTEAFF
d_call: -; clone_size: -; j_call: TRBJ2-2; v_call: TRBV6-1; cdr3_length: 16; cdr3_nt: TGTGCCAGCAGTGAAGCAACGGGAGTAGACACCGGGGAGCTGTTTTTT; cdr3_aa: CASSEATGVDTGELFF
d_call: TRBD1; clone_size: -; j_call: TRBJ1-2; v_call: TRBV6-6; cdr3_length: 15; cdr3_nt: TGTGCCAGCAGTTCCCCCGACAGGGGAGGGTATGGCTACACCTTC; cdr3_aa: CASSSPDRGGYGYTF
d_call: TRBD1; clone_size: -; j_call: TRBJ1-2; v_call: TRBV6-5; cdr3_length: 14; cdr3_nt: TGTGCCAGCAGATCGACAGGGACCTATGGAGGCTACACCTTC; cdr3_aa: CASRSTGTYGGYTF
d_call: -; clone_size: -; j_call: TRBJ1-6; v_call: TRBV18; cdr3_length: 14; cdr3_nt: TGTGCCAGCTCCCGGGACTCACTAAATTCACCCCTCCACTTT; cdr3_aa: CASSRDSLNSPLHF
d_call: -; clone_size: -; j_call: TRBJ2-1; v_call: TRBV14; cdr3_length: 12; cdr3_nt: TGTGCCAGCAGCCCACCCTTGCATGAGCAGTTCTTC; cdr3_aa: CASSPPLHEQFF
d_call: -; clone_size: -; j_call: TRBJ1-2; v_call: TRBV19; cdr3_length: 13; cdr3_nt: TGTGCCAGTAGCAGGGGTTCCAACTATGGCTACACCTTC; cdr3_aa: CASSRGSNYGYTF
d_call: -; clone_size: -; j_call: TRBJ1-4; v_call: TRBV5-1; cdr3_length: 15; cdr3_nt: TGCGCCAGCAGCAGCATGGGACTGGGAAATGAAAAACTGTTTTTT; cdr3_aa: CASSSMGLGNEKLFF
d_call: TRBD1; clone_size: -; j_call: TRBJ1-2; v_call: TRBV12-5; cdr3_length: 14; cdr3_nt: TGTGCTAGTGGAGGGGACAGGGGCATCTATGGCTACACCTTC; cdr3_aa: CASGGDRGIYGYTF
d_call: TRBD2; clone_size: -; j_call: TRBJ2-3; v_call: TRBV4-3; cdr3_length: 18; cdr3_nt: TGCGCCAGCAGCCAAGGAGCGGGAGTGGGGTGGGTCACAGATACGCAGTATTTT; cdr3_aa: CASSQGAGVGWVTDTQYF
d_call: -; clone_size: -; j_call: TRBJ1-4; v_call: TRBV7-6; cdr3_length: 15; cdr3_nt: TGTGCCAGCAGCCGCTGGACCTCGCTGGGTGAAAAACTGTTTTTT; cdr3_aa: CASSRWTSLGEKLFF